Sequencing of this T cell receptor beta chain was carried out in a study of T-cell reconstitution after alpha-beta-depleted transplantation in children. The TCRbeta library incorporated unique molecular identifiers. TCRdb reprocessed the PCR reads via MiXCR and lists one record per CDR3 protein. The top ten hold roughly 9.8% of the sample, which has roughly 310,000 distinct CDR3 sequences, around 25% seen once. This clonotype has a handful of counts. Its antigen remains unidentified. Study outcomes and limitations: T-cell numbers and diversity, one year after transplant, stemmed largely from T cells that were newly produced. Alpha-beta T cells about two months after transplant reportedly derived from several hundred expanded graft clones. At day 60, the high TCRbeta diversity found in some patients originated from recipient T cells and thymic progenitors that had survived.

Trimming removed 0 bases from V and 4 bases from J, with 21 bases in between. This CDR3 has 18 residues. The V gene's germline CDR1 is SGHKS and CDR2 YYEKEE (reference sequence). This specimen was PBMCs, mostly from graft donor cells, taken 180 days after TCRalphabeta/CD19-depleted stem cell transplant. The source of this sequence is a male patient younger than 18 who had a stem cell transplant for acute lymphoblastic leukemia, so the T cells may come from the graft donor. This chain joins TRBV5-5 and TRBJ2-3; TRBD2 might be the D (5 bases). CDR3 nucleotides: TGTGCCAGCAGCTTGGGGGCCCCGGGTTGGGAGCTCCCAGATACGCAGTATTTT. Residues: CASSLGAPGWELPDTQYF.